Here is one T cell receptor beta chain with its context. Germline V lookup: CDR1 KGHSH, CDR2 LQKENI. CDR3 length equals 15 residues. After removal of 4 bases from V and 8 bases from J, the junction contained 10 bases not matched to a gene. These data originate in a study of T cell changes during pregnancy in multiple sclerosis. The data were produced by immunoSEQ multiplex PCR, yet TCRdb's version contains in-frame clones alone and is incomplete. The sample has tens of thousands of clones; approximately 91% are singletons. The origin of this receptor is a female donor with multiple sclerosis, enrolled in a pregnancy study. The V and J genes are TRBV18 and TRBJ1-4; TRBD1 agrees at 7 bases. The specimen comprised peripheral blood, sampled in the third trimester of pregnancy. CDR3 loop: CASSRGTDLLEKLFF. The DNA of the CDR3 is TGTGCCAGCTCACGTGGGACAGACCTCTTAGAAAAACTGTTTTTT. Full variable domain (remainder filled in from reference TRBV18 and TRBJ1-4): NAGVMQNPRHLVRRRGQEARLRCSPMKGHSHVYWYRQLPEEGLKFMVYLQKENIIDESGMPKERFSAEFPKEGPSILRIQQVVRGDSAAYFCASSRGTDLLEKLFFGSGTQLSVL.